This T cell receptor (beta chain) emerged from a study of T cell responses to AZD1222 COVID-19 vaccine (dated by TCRdb to the early 2020s). The study in broad terms: A total of approximately 240 trial participants underwent TCR sequencing, of whom 207 had received two doses of AZD1222 and around 26 had received two doses of the MenACWY control vaccine. Trial participants were enrolled by age into 18-55, 56-69 and 70-plus year subgroups, with roughly 150, 30 and 60 TCR-sequenced participants respectively.

Beyond this particular receptor, the publication reports: After two AZD1222 doses, spike-specific TCR breadth and depth were significantly higher than at day 0 and than in MenACWY recipients. Conclusions about previously exposed vaccinees are limited, since just five or six AZD1222 recipients were seropositive for SARS-CoV-2 at baseline. CD4 TCRs associated with the vaccine covered the entire spike protein, and the dominant responses were in regions 160-218 and 743-854. No day 14 peak-response samples were available, so repertoires were characterized only after the peak T cell response. Most participants were white British and females outnumbered males, and the authors suggested that clonal diversity may have been underestimated. In the small 56-69-year group, the increase in depth fell short of significance, most likely because of low power. Reportedly, close to half of the unique spike-specific TCRs recognized epitopes lying outside the regions that are mutated in the B.1.351 and B.1.1.7 variants.

The time point label, read with the paper, signifies: about 28 days (+/-7) after the second vaccine dose. AZD1222 recipients whose second dose came at about 4 weeks and those whose second dose came at about 12 weeks were combined into one group, since spike-specific TCR depth and breadth did not differ between the two schedules. Vaccinee samples came from UK trials COV001 and COV002, including a single-blind randomized controlled phase 2/3 trial of AZD1222 (ChAdOx1 nCoV-19) in healthy adults. For TCRbeta chain sequencing, PBMC samples were collected from trial participants at day 0 and at day 28 after the second dose. The CDR3 regions of human TCRbeta chains were analyzed by immunosequencing. As for how the authors treated the data: TCRs in the repertoires were matched against a reference library of SARS-CoV-2-specific TCRs that had been generated with the MIRA antigen-specificity platform. Breadth was defined as the fraction of unique TCRs that were SARS-CoV-2-associated, and depth was defined as the fraction of total T cells that were SARS-CoV-2-associated. Using the MIRA data, every spike-specific TCR was mapped to the spike region that the TCR reacted to and assigned to either a CD4 or a CD8 class. Log10-transformed breadth and depth values were compared by one-way ANOVA with Sidak's multiple comparisons tests. In TCRdb, the immuneACCESS table is reduced to in-frame sequences with V and J assigned. These tables do not hold every clone; where another copy was compared, an unresolved V gene accounts for under half, and the others remain unexplained. The V and J calls and clone size were taken over from that table, and D and trimming were inferred from the DNA. This sample comprises roughly 100,000 clones, 90% of them detected only once. The ten largest clonotypes hold 7% to 9% of the sample.

This clone was detected a few times. Its antigen remains undetermined. No much larger clone exists at a distance of one base, and base qualities are not known. V gives up 5 bases and J gives up 7 bases, and the segment between their germline ends measures 12 bases. Its CDR3 holds 13 amino acids, cysteine through phenylalanine. The retained sequence is limited to the CDR3, 39 bases, with the frame set at the first base. The germline V gene sets CDR1 to SGHVS and CDR2 to FQNEAQ. The TCR comes from an adult who received the AZD1222 COVID-19 vaccine. Here the sequenced sample was peripheral blood, taken 28 days after the second AZD1222 dose. Recombination joined TRBV7-8 with TRBJ1-5; no D gene call is confident. The CDR3 loop reads CASSPGGRQPQHF. In nucleotides, the sequence is TGTGCCAGCAGCCCAGGCGGGAGGCAGCCCCAGCATTTT.